This TCR beta chain originates from a study of shared clonotypes between healthy human individuals. Study results and limitations: Limited genetic and exposure-history diversity came from having few donors.

The ends lost 8 bases at V and 3 bases at J; junction bases unmatched: 3. The CDR3 consists of 13 residues. The V gene's germline CDR1 is WNHNN and CDR2 SYGVQD (reference sequence). Measured with immunoSEQ multiplex PCR; TCRdb has only the in-frame clones, and not every one. The sample yields roughly 2.5 million clones, around nine tenths seen once. Turning to this clone: The target antigen is unknown.

Sequencing used naive CD4+ T cells sorted from blood. Indicated subset: CD45RA+ positively selected. This receptor was obtained from a young man in good health. V usage is TRBV10-1 and J usage is TRBJ2-2, with 7 bases identical to TRBD1. The CDR3 protein is CASGDSYTGELFF. As DNA, the CDR3 is TGCGCCAGCGGGGACAGCTACACCGGGGAGCTGTTTTTT.